One T cell receptor (beta chain) is described in this entry. Its matching antigen is unknown. Trimming removed 5 bases at V and 0 bases at J, with 10 bases between. The germline V gene has CDR1 SGHVS and CDR2 FNYEAQ. This CDR3 comprises 14 residues. These data belong to a study of cytomegalovirus exposure and HLA in healthy donors. Findings of the study overall: Altogether, 164 TCR beta chains were recorded as cytomegalovirus-associated. It was reportedly the case that the classifier diagnosed cytomegalovirus status with high specificity and sensitivity. Among the CMV-associated chains, three were confirmed in vitro as specific for CMV antigens. Rarity marked most TCR sequences, yet some public TCRs occurred in many donors.

This PCR relied on a set of 60 Vbeta primers and 13 Jbeta primers. Clones were read by immunoSEQ multiplex PCR, and TCRdb kept only the in-frame ones, dropping some. Among more than 95,000 clones listed, over 65% were seen once. V and J are TRBV7-6 and TRBJ2-5; possible D gene TRBD2, 5 bases. The specimen was PBMCs. The receptor's source is a man between 18 and 35 years old in good health and CMV-seronegative. CDR3 protein: CASSPGLYQETQYF. The CDR3 region has the DNA TGTGCCAGCAGCCCCGGACTGTACCAAGAGACCCAGTACTTC.